This TCR beta chain was identified in a study of beta chain features in type 1 diabetes. Study-level points and caveats: TCRB repertoires of naive, central memory and Treg cells appeared more similar among patients than among healthy donors. Moderate but significant shortening of TCRB CDR3s was recorded in all four CD4+ subsets from Type 1 diabetes patients. The VDJ junctions of type 1 diabetes patients carried fewer insertions and more deletions.

Per germline, CDR1 SGHRS and CDR2 YFSETQ. Trimming pared 0 bases from V and 2 bases from J, leaving 12 bases between. The CDR3 loop spans 16 amino acids. Based on CD45RO/CCR7/CD25/CD127/CD95/CD27, CD4+ regulatory, stem cell-like memory, naive and central memory cells were sorted. This clone was observed a handful of times. The antigen remains undetermined. As every portion of the isolated RNA was reverse transcribed, the sequencing read expressed TCRB transcripts. Mean read depth for naive, central memory and regulatory T cell samples was around 3.8 million reads. The protocol was immunoSEQ multiplex PCR, while the TCRdb copy is restricted to in-frame clones and leaves out a portion. Counted here are about 340,000 clones, 13% occurring once; the ten biggest clones make up over 0.014%.

The sequenced material came from naive CD4+ T cells from blood. V gene TRBV5-1 combines with J gene TRBJ1-5; D is unresolved. This sequence originates from a woman in her late teens or twenties with type 1 diabetes. In nucleotides, the CDR3 is TGCGCCAGCAGCTTGGGAGGGCCTCCGGGCAATCAGCCCCAGCATTTT. This codes for CASSLGGPPGNQPQHF.